This TCR beta chain emerged from a study of blood T cell repertoires in COVID-19. Using immunoSEQ multiplex PCR, the repertoire was profiled, and TCRdb retains in-frame clones only, with some absent. The data hold about 210,000 clones, with around 80% observed a single time. The CDR3 length is 15 residues. Losses at the gene ends were 7 bases for V and 5 bases for J; bases not matched to a gene: 4. Germline V gives CDR1 MNHEY, CDR2 SMNVEV (reference sequence). The J gene is TRBJ2-2, the V gene TRBV27, with 13 nucleotides matching TRBD2. Sequencing used peripheral blood. The sequence came from a woman between 50 and 59 years old with acute or convalescent COVID-19. The CDR3 coding sequence is TGTGCCAGCACCGGACTAGCGGGAGTAACCGGGGAGCTGTTTTTT. It encodes CASTGLAGVTGELFF.